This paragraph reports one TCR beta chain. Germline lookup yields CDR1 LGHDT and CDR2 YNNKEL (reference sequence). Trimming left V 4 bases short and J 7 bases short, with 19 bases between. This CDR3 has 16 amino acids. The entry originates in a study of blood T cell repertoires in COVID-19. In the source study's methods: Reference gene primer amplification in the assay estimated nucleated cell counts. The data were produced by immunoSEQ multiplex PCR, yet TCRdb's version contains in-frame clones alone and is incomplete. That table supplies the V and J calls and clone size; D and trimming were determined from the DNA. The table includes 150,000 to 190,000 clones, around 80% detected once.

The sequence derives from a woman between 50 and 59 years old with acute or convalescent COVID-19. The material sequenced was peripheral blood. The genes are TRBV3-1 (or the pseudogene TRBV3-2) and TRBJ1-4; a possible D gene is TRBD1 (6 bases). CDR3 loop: CASSRRRRRGGEKLFF. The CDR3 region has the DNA TGTGCCAGCAGCCGACGACGACGACGAGGGGGTGAAAAACTGTTTTTT.